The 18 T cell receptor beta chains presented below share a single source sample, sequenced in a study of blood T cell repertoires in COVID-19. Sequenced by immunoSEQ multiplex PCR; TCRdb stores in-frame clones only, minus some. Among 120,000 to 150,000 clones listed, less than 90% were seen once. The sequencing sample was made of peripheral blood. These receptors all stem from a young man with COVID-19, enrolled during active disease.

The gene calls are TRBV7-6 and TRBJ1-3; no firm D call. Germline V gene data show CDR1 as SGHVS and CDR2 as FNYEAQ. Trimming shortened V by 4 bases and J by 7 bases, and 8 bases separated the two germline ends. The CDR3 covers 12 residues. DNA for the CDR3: TGTGCCAGCAGCTCCGGTATGAACACCATATATTTT. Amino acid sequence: CASSSGMNTIYF.

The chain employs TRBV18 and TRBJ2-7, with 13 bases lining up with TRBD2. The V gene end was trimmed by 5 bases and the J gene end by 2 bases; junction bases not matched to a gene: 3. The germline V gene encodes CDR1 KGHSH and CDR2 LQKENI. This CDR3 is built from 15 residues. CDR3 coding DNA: TGTGCCAGCTCAACCGGGACTAGCGGGACCTACGAGCAGTACTTC. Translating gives CASSTGTSGTYEQYF. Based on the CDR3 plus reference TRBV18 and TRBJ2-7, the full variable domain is NAGVMQNPRHLVRRRGQEARLRCSPMKGHSHVYWYRQLPEEGLKFMVYLQKENIIDESGMPKERFSAEFPKEGPSILRIQQVVRGDSAAYFCASSTGTSGTYEQYFGPGTRLTVT.

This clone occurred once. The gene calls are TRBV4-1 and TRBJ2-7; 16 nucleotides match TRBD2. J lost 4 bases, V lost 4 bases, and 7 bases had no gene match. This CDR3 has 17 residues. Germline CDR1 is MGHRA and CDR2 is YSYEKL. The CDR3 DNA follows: TGCGCCAGCAGCCCCGGGACTAGCGGGAGGGGACTTTACGAGCAGTACTTC. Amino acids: CASSPGTSGRGLYEQYF.

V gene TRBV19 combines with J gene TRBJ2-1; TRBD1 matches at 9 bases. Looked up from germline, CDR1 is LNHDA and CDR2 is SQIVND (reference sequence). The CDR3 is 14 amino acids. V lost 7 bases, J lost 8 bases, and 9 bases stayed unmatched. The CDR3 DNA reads TGTGCCAGTATAGGACAGGGGCTTCTGGATGAGCAGTTCTTC. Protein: CASIGQGLLDEQFF.

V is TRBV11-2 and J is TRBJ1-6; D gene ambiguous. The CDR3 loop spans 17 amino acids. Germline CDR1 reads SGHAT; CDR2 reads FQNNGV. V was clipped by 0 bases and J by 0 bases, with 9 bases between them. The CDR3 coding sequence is TGTGCCAGCAGCTTAGACTCGTCGAGCTCCTATAATTCACCCCTCCACTTT. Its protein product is CASSLDSSSSYNSPLHF.

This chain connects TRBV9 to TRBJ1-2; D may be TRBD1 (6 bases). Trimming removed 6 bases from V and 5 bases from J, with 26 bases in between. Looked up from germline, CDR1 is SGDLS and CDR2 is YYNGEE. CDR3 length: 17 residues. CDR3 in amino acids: CASTSGVSGGQGYGYTF. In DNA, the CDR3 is TGTGCCAGCACCTCCGGGGTTTCGGGGGGGCAGGGGTATGGCTACACCTTC.

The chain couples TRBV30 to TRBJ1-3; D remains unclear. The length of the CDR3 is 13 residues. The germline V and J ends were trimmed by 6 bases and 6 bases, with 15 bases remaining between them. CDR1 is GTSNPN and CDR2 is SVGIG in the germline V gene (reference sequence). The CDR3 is CACVGPSQNTIYF. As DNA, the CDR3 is TGTGCCTGCGTCGGTCCTTCTCAAAACACCATATATTTT. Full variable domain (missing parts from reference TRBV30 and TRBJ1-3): SQTIHQWPATLVQPVGSPLSLECTVEGTSNPNLYWYRQAAGRGLQLLFYSVGIGQISSEVPQNLSASRPQDRQFILSSKKLLLSDSGFYLCACVGPSQNTIYFGEGSWLTVV.

CDR3 loop: CASSARPSSGNTIYF. CDR3 coding DNA: TGTGCCAGCAGTGCTAGGCCGAGCTCTGGAAACACCATATATTTT. This sequence joins TRBV28 and TRBJ1-3; D unresolved. Trimming took off 5 bases at V and 0 bases at J, with 11 bases between the two ends. This CDR3 has 15 residues. CDR1 MDHEN and CDR2 SYDVKM come from the germline V gene.

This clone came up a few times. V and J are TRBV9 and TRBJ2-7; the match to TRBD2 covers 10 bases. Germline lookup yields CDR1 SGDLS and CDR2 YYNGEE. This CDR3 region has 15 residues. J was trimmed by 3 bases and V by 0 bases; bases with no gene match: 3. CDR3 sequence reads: CASSVAASGGYEQYF. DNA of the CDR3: TGTGCCAGCAGCGTAGCCGCTAGCGGGGGCTACGAGCAGTACTTC.

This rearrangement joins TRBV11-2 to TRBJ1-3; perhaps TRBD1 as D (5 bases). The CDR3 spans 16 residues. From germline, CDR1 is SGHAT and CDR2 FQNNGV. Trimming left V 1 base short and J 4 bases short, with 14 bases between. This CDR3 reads CASSLAPRARGNTIYF. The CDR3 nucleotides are TGTGCCAGCAGCTTAGCTCCCAGGGCGAGGGGAAACACCATATATTTT.

Here the CDR3 reads CASSQGPGGDYNEQFF. The CDR3 DNA reads TGCGCCAGCAGCCAAGGTCCGGGGGGGGACTACAATGAGCAGTTCTTC. This sequence joins TRBV4-3 and TRBJ2-1; 8 nucleotides line up with TRBD2. Trimming cost V 1 base and J 3 bases; bases outside gene matches: 5. The germline CDR1 and CDR2 sequences are LGHNA and YSLEER. This CDR3 is 16 amino acids long.

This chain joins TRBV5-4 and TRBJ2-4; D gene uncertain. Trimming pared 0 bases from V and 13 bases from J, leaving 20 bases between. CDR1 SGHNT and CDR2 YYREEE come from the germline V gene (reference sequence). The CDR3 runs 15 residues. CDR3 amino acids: CASSLAGSVDKIQYF. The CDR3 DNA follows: TGTGCCAGCAGCTTGGCCGGCTCGGTTGACAAAATCCAGTACTTC. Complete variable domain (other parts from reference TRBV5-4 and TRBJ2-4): ETGVTQSPTHLIKTRGQQVTLRCSSQSGHNTVSWYQQALGQGPQFIFQYYREEENGRGNFPPRFSGLQFPNYSSELNVNALELDDSALYLCASSLAGSVDKIQYFGAGTRLSVL.

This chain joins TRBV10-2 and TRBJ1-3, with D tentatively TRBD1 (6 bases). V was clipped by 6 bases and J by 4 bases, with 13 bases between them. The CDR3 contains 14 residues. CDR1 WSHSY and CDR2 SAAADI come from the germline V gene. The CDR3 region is CASRTGLSGNTIYF. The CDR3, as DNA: TGCGCCAGCAGAACAGGGCTTTCCGGAAACACCATATATTTT.

In nucleotides, the CDR3 is TGTGCCAGCAGCTTAGGACAGGCCGGGGTAGCTTTCTTT. Translation: CASSLGQAGVAFF. The genes are TRBV11-2 and TRBJ1-1, with D possibly being TRBD1 (6 bases). The CDR3 has 13 amino acids. V gave up 1 base and J gave up 10 bases, with 13 bases separating them. The germline gives CDR1 SGHAT, CDR2 FQNNGV.

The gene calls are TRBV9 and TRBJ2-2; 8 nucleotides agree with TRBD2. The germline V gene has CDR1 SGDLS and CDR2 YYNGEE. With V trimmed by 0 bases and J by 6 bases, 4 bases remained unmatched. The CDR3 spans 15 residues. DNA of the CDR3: TGTGCCAGCAGCGTAGCGCCTAGCGGGTCCGGGGAGCTGTTTTTT. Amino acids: CASSVAPSGSGELFF. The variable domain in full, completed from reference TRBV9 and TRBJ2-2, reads DSGVTQTPKHLITATGQRVTLRCSPRSGDLSVYWYQQSLDQGLQFLIQYYNGEERAKGNILERFSAQQFPDLHSELNLSSLELGDSALYFCASSVAPSGSGELFFGEGSRLTVL.

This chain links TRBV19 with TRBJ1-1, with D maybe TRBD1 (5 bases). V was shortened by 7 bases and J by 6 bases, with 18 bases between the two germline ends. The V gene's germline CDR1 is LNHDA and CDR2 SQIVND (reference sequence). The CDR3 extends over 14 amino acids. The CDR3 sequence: CASMAGPAGAEAFF. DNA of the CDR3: TGTGCCAGTATGGCGGGGCCCGCCGGGGCTGAAGCTTTCTTT.

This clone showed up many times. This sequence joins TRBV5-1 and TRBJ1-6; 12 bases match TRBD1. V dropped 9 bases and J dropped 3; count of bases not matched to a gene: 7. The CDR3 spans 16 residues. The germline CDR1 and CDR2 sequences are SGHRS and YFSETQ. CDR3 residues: CATGTGGDIYNSPLHF. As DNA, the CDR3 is TGCGCCACCGGGACAGGGGGCGATATCTATAATTCACCCCTCCACTTT.

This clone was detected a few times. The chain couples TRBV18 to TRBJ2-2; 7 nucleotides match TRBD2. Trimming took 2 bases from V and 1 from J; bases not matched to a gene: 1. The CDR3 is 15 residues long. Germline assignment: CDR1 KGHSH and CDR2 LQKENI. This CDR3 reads CASSPGRVNTGELFF. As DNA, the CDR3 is TGTGCCAGCTCACCAGGGAGGGTGAACACCGGGGAGCTGTTTTTT.